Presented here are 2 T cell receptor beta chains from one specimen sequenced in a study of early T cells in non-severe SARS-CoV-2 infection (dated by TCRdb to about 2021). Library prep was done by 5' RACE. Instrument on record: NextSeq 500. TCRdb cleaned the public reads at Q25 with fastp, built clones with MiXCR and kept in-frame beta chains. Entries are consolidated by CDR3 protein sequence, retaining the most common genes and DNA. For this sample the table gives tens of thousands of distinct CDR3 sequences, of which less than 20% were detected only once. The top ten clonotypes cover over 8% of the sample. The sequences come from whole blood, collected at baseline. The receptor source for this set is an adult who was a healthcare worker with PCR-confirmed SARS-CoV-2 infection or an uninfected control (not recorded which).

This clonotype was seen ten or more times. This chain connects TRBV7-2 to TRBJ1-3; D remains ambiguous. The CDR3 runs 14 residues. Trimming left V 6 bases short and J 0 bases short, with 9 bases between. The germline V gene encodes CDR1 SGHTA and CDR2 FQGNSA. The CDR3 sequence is CASSQSTSGNTIYF. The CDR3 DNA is TGTGCCAGCAGTCAATCGACCTCTGGAAACACCATATATTTT.

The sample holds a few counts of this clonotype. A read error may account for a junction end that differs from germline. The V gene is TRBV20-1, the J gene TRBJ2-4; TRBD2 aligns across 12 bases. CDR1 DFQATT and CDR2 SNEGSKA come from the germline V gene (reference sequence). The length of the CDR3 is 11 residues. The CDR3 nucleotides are TGCAGTGCGAGGACTAGCGGGATCATCCACTTC. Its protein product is CSARTSGIIHF.